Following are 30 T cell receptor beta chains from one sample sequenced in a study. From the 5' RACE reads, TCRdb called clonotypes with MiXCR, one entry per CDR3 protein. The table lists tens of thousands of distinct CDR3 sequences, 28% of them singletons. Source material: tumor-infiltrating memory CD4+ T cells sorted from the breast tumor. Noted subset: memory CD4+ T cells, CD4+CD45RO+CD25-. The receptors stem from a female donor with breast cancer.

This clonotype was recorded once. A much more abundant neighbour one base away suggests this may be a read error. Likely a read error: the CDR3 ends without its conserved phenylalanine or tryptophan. In nucleotides, the CDR3 is TGCGCCAGCAGCCTGGTAGACGGTACAACAACTGAAGCTTTCTTG. Amino acid sequence: CASSLVDGTTTEAFL. V and J are TRBV5-1 and TRBJ1-1; no firm D call. Trimming shortened V by 4 bases and J by 5 bases, and 18 bases separated the two germline ends. Per the germline V gene, CDR1 is SGHRS and CDR2 is YFSETQ. The CDR3 is 15 amino acids.

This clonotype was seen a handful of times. For the CDR3, the DNA is TGTGCCAGCAGTTTCCGAGCGGGAAGGTGGAATGAGCAGTTCTTC. It translates to CASSFRAGRWNEQFF. V gene TRBV12-3 or TRBV12-4 combines with J gene TRBJ2-1; 7 nucleotides align to TRBD2. Germline trimming cut 3 bases from V and 7 bases from J; bases unmatched to any gene: 9. The CDR3 sequence is 15 residues long.

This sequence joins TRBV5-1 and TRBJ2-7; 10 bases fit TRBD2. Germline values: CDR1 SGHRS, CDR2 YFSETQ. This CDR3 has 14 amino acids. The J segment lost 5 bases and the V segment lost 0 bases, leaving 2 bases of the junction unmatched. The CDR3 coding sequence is TGCGCCAGCAGCTTGGATCTAGCGGGAGACGAGCAGTACTTC. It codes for CASSLDLAGDEQYF.

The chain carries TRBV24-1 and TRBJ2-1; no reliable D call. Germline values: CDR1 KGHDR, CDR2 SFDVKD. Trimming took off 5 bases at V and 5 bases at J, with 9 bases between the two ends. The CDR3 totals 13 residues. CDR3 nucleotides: TGTGCCACCAGTGTCAACAGAGACAATGAGCAGTTCTTC. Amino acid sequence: CATSVNRDNEQFF.

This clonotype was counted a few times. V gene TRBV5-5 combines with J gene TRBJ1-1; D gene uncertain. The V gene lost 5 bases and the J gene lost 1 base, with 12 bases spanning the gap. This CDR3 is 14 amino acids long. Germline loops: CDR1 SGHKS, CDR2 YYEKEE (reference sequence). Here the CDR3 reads CASSFARENTEAFF. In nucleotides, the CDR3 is TGTGCCAGCAGTTTCGCCCGGGAGAACACTGAAGCTTTCTTT. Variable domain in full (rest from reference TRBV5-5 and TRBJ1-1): DAGVTQSPTHLIKTRGQQVTLRCSPISGHKSVSWYQQVLGQGPQFIFQYYEKEERGRGNFPDRFSARQFPNYSSELNVNALLLGDSALYLCASSFARENTEAFFGQGTRLTVV.

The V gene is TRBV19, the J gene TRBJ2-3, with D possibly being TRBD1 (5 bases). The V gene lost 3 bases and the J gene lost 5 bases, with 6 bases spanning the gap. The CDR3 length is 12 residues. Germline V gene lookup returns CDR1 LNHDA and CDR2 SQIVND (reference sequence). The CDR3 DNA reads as TGTGCCAGTAGTATGGACAAAGATACGCAGTATTTT. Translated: CASSMDKDTQYF.

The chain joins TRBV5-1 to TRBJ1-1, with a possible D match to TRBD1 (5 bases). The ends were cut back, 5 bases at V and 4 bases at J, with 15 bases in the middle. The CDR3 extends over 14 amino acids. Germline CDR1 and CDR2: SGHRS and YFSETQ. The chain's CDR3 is CASRDGGSGTEAFF. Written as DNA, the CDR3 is TGCGCCAGCAGAGATGGGGGATCTGGCACTGAAGCTTTCTTT.

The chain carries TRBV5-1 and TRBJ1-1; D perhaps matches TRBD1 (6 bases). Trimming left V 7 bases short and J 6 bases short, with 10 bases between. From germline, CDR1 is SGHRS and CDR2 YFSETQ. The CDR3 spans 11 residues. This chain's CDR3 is CASSQGPEAFF. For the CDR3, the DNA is TGCGCCAGCTCCCAGGGGCCTGAAGCTTTCTTT.

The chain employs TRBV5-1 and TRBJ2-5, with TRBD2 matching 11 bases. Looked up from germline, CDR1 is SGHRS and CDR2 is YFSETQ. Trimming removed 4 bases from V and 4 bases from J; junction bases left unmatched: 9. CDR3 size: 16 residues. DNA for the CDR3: TGCGCCAGCAGCCGCACCGTTCTAGCGGGGGGAGAGACCCAGTACTTC. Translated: CASSRTVLAGGETQYF.

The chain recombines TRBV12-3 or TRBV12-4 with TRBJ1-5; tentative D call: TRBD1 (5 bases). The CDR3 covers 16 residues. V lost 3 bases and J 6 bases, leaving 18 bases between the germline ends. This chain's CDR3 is CASSFGGVGLSQPQHF. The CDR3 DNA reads TGTGCCAGCAGTTTCGGGGGAGTAGGGCTGAGTCAGCCCCAGCATTTT.

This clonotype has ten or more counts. The CDR3 region has the DNA TGTGCCAGCGGGATCAGGGTTGGGCCCTACGAGCAGTACTTC. Translation: CASGIRVGPYEQYF. This rearrangement joins TRBV6-1 to TRBJ2-7; possibly TRBD1 for D (5 bases). The CDR3 loop spans 14 amino acids. V was clipped by 8 bases and J by 2 bases, with 16 bases between them. CDR1 is MNHNS, CDR2 SASEGT, per germline.

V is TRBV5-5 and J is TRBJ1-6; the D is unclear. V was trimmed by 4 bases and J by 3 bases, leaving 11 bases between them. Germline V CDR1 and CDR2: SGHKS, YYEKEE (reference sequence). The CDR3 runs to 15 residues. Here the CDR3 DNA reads TGTGCCAGCAGCCCCCTGAACAGCTATAATTCACCCCTCCACTTT. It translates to CASSPLNSYNSPLHF.

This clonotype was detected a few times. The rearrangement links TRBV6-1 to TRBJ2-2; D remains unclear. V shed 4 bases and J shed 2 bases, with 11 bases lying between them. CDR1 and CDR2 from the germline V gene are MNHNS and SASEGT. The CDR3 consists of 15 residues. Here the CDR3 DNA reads TGTGCCAGCAGTGGTTGGGGTCTTAACACCGGGGAGCTGTTTTTT. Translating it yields CASSGWGLNTGELFF.

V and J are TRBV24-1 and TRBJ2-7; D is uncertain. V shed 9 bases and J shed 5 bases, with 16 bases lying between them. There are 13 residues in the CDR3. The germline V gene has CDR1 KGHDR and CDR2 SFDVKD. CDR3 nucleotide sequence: TGTGCCACCGCCCCCTGGGGAAAGGACGAGCAGTACTTC. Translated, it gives CATAPWGKDEQYF.

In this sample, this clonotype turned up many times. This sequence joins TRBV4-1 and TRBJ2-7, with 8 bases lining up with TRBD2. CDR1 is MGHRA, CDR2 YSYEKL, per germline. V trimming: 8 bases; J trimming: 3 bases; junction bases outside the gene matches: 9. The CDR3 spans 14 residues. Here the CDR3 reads CASGRSGGIYEQYF. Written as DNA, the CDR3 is TGCGCCAGCGGACGGAGCGGGGGAATCTACGAGCAGTACTTC.

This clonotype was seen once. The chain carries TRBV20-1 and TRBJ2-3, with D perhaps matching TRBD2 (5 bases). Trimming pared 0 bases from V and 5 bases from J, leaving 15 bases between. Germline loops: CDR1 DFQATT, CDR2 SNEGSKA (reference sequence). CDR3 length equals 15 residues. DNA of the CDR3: TGCAGTGCTAGAGATGCGGGCAGGTCGATAGATACGCAGTATTTT. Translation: CSARDAGRSIDTQYF.

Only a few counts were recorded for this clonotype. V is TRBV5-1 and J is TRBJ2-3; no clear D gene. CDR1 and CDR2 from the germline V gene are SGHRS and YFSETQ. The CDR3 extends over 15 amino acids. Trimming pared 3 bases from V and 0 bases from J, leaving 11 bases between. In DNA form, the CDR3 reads TGCGCCAGCAGCTCCGCCGGTACCAGCACAGATACGCAGTATTTT. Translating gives CASSSAGTSTDTQYF. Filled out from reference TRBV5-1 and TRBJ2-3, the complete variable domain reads KAGVTQTPRYLIKTRGQQVTLSCSPISGHRSVSWYQQTPGQGLQFLFEYFSETQRNKGNFPGRFSGRQFSNSRSEMNVSTLELGDSALYLCASSSAGTSTDTQYFGPGTRLTVL.

CDR3 coding DNA: TGTGCCAGCAGCCCCGGGGTCTCCTATAATTCACCCCTCCACTTT. Amino acid sequence: CASSPGVSYNSPLHF. The chain links TRBV6-5 to TRBJ1-6; D uncertain. V was shortened by 6 bases and J by 0 bases, with 9 bases between the two germline ends. The germline V gene encodes CDR1 MNHEY and CDR2 SVGAGI. This CDR3 is built from 15 residues.

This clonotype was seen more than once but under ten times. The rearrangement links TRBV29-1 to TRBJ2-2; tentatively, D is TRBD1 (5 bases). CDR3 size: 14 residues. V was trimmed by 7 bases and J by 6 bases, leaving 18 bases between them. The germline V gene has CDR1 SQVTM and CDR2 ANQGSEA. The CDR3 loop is CSAKETAESGELFF. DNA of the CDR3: TGCAGCGCTAAGGAGACAGCCGAGTCCGGGGAGCTGTTTTTT.

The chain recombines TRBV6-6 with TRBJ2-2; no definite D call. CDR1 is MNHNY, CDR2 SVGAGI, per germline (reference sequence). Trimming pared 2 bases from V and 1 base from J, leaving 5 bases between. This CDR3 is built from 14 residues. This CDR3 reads CASSYGRNTGELFF. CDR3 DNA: TGTGCCAGCAGTTACGGACGGAACACCGGGGAGCTGTTTTTT.

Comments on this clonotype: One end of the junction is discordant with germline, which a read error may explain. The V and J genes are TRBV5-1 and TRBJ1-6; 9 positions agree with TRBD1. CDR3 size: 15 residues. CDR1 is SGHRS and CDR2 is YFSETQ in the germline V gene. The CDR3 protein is CASSLGQGGNPPLHF. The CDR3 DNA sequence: TGCGCCAGCAGCTTGGGACAGGGGGGTAATCCACCCCTCCACTTT. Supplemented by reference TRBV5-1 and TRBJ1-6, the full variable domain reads KAGVTQTPRYLIKTRGQQVTLSCSPISGHRSVSWYQQTPGQGLQFLFEYFSETQRNKGNFPGRFSGRQFSNSRSEMNVSTLELGDSALYLCASSLGQGGNPPLHFGNGTRLTVT.

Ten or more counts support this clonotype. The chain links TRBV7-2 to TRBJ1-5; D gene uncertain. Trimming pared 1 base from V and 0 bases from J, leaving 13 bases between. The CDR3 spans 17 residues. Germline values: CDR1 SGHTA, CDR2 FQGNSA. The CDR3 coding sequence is TGTGCCAGCAGCTTAGGGCGGACGTACGATAGCAATCAGCCCCAGCATTTT. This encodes CASSLGRTYDSNQPQHF.

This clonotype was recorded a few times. The CDR3, as DNA: TGTGCCAGCAGCCCTTGGAGTGGGGGGTCAGATACGCAGTATTTT. This sequence encodes CASSPWSGGSDTQYF. This chain connects TRBV7-2 to TRBJ2-3; D possibly corresponds to TRBD2 (6 bases). CDR3 length equals 15 residues. With 5 bases removed from V and 4 bases from J, the gap between germline ends came to 16 bases. Germline V gives CDR1 SGHTA, CDR2 FQGNSA.

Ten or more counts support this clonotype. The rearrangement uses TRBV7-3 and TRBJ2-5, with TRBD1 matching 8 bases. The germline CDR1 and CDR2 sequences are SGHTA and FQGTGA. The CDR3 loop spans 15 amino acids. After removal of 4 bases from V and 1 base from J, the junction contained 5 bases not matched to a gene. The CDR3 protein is CASSSSGGRQETQYF. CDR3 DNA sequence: TGTGCCAGCAGCTCCTCAGGGGGCCGCCAAGAGACCCAGTACTTC. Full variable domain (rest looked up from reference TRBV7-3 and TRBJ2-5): GAGVSQTPSNKVTEKGKYVELRCDPISGHTALYWYRQSLGQGPEFLIYFQGTGAADDSGLPNDRFFAVRPEGSVSTLKIQRTERGDSAVYLCASSSSGGRQETQYFGPGTRLLVL.

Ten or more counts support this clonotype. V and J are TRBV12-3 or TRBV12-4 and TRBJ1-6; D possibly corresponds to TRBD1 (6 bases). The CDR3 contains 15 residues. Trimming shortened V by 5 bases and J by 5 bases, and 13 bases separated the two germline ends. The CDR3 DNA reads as TGTGCCAGCAGTGCAGGGGCCGAAAATAATTCACCCCTCCACTTT. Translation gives CASSAGAENNSPLHF.

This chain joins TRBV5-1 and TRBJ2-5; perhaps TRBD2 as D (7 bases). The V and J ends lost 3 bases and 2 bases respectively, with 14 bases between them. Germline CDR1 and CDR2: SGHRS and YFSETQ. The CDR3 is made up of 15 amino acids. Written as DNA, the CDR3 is TGCGCCAGCAGCTCTACAGGGAGGGGACAAGAGACCCAGTACTTC. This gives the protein CASSSTGRGQETQYF.

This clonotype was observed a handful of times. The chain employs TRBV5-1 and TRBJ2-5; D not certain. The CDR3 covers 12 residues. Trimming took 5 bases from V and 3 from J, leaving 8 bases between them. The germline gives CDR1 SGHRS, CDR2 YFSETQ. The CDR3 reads CASRSPEETQYF. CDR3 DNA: TGCGCCAGCAGGTCCCCTGAAGAGACCCAGTACTTC.

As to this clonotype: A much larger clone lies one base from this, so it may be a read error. For the CDR3, the DNA is TGTGCCACCAGCAGAGAGTCCCTTTCTCGCAAAAACATTCAGTACTTC. Its translation: CATSRESLSRKNIQYF. The chain has TRBV15 and TRBJ2-4; no reliable D call. V lost 0 bases to trimming and J lost 3 bases, with 12 bases between them. CDR1 and CDR2 from the germline V gene are LNHNV and YYDKDF (reference sequence). The CDR3 consists of 16 residues.

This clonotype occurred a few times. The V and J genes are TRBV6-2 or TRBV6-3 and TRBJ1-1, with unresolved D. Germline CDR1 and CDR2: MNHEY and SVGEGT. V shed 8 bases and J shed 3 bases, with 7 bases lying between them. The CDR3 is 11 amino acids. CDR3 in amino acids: CASLRYTEAFF. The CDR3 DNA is TGTGCCAGCCTCCGGTACACTGAAGCTTTCTTT.

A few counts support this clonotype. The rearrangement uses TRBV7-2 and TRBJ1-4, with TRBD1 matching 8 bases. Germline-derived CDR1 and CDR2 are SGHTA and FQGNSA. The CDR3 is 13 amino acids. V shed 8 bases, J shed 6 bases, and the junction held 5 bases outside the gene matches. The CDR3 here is CASAGGRDEKLFF. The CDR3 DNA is TGTGCCAGCGCAGGGGGCCGGGATGAAAAACTGTTTTTT.